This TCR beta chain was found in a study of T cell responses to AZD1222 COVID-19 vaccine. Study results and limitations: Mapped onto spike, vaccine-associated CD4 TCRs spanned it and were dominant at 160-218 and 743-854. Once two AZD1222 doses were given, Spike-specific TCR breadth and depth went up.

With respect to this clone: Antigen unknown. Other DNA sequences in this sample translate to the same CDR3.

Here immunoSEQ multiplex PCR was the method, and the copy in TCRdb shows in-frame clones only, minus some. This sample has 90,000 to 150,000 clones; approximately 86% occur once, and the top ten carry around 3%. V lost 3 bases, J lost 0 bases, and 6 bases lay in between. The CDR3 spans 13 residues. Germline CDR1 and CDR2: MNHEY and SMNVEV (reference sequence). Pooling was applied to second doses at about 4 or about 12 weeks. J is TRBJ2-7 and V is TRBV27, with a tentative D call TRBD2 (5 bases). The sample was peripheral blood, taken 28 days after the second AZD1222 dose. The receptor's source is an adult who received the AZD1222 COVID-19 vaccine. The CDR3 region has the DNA TGTGCCAGCAGTTTCCGGGGCTCCTACGAGCAGTACTTC. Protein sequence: CASSFRGSYEQYF.